The next 31 T cell receptor beta chains were all read from a single sample in a study of radiotherapy plus CTLA-4 blockade in lung cancer. Only in-frame clones appear in the TCRdb table, and some are missing; sequencing was by immunoSEQ multiplex PCR. The top ten clones hold 3% to 4% of a sample with around 100,000 clones, 81% of them seen once. The sample in question was peripheral blood, obtained from a patient treated with radiotherapy plus ipilimumab. The origin of the receptors is a human donor with non-small cell lung cancer that progressed on radiotherapy plus ipilimumab. Some clones in this sample may be carry-over from other donors' samples.

This clone was seen only once. The genes are TRBV28 and TRBJ1-5; D remains unclear. Germline CDR1 MDHEN, CDR2 SYDVKM. V was cut by 2 bases and J by 4 bases, with 9 bases left in between. CDR3 length equals 14 residues. The CDR3 here is CASSLLLGNQPQHF. As DNA, the CDR3 is TGTGCCAGCAGTTTACTATTGGGGAATCAGCCCCAGCATTTT.

The chain combines TRBV7-9 with TRBJ1-1, with TRBD1 matching over 7 bases. This CDR3 region has 13 residues. Germline V lookup: CDR1 SEHNR, CDR2 FQNEAQ (reference sequence). Unmatched junction bases numbered 5, after V lost 5 bases and J lost 5 bases. The CDR3 DNA reads TGTGCCAGCAGCACCTCAGGGGGAACTGAAGCTTTCTTT. Protein: CASSTSGGTEAFF.

The chain is built from TRBV25-1 and TRBJ2-7, with TRBD1 identical over 11 bases. This CDR3 is 15 amino acids long. The germline CDR1 and CDR2 sequences are MGHDK and SYGVNS. V was clipped by 3 bases and J by 9 bases; unmatched bases: 10. CDR3 bases: TGTGCCAGCAGTGATCATGGACAGGGGGCGACCGGGCAGTACTTC. Translated: CASSDHGQGATGQYF.

The chain employs TRBV5-4 and TRBJ2-5; 7 nucleotides line up with TRBD2. CDR1 SGHNT and CDR2 YYREEE come from the germline V gene (reference sequence). Germline trimming cut 10 bases from V and 3 bases from J; bases unmatched to any gene: 12. The CDR3 runs to 14 residues. CDR3 sequence (DNA): TGTGCCGTCGGTAGTGGGGGGGATAAAGAGACCCAGTACTTC. Translating it yields CAVGSGGDKETQYF.

This clone was found once. The CDR3 region is CASSFSTEAFF. CDR3 nucleotides: TGTGCCAGCAGCTTCAGCACTGAAGCTTTCTTT. The chain employs TRBV7-9 and TRBJ1-1, with D uncertain. CDR3 length: 11 amino acids. Trimming took 3 bases from V and 4 from J, leaving 3 bases between them. Germline values: CDR1 SEHNR, CDR2 FQNEAQ (reference sequence).

The chain links TRBV11-2 to TRBJ2-4; 9 bases are shared with TRBD1. V lost 3 bases, J lost 4 bases, and 7 bases stayed unmatched. The CDR3 runs 16 residues. Germline V gene data show CDR1 as SGHAT and CDR2 as FQNNGV. In DNA form, the CDR3 reads TGTGCCAGCAGCTTCCGAGACAGGGGGATTAAAAACATTCAGTACTTC. Translated: CASSFRDRGIKNIQYF.

The chain recombines TRBV6-1 with TRBJ2-3, with 7 positions matching TRBD1. CDR1 and CDR2 (germline): MNHNS, SASEGT. J was trimmed by 4 bases and V by 5 bases; bases with no gene match: 6. The CDR3 extends over 14 amino acids. CDR3 region: CASSTRQGSDTQYF. Here the CDR3 DNA reads TGTGCCAGCAGTACCCGACAGGGTTCAGATACGCAGTATTTT.

The chain recombines TRBV19 with TRBJ1-5, with D possibly TRBD1 on 6 matching bases. The germline CDR1 and CDR2 sequences are LNHDA and SQIVND (reference sequence). V was shortened by 3 bases and J by 3 bases, with 15 bases between the two germline ends. The CDR3 is 16 residues long. The CDR3 spells CASSILAGELNQPQHF. The CDR3 nucleotides read TGTGCCAGTAGTATTTTGGCAGGGGAACTCAATCAGCCCCAGCATTTT.

The rearrangement links TRBV5-1 to TRBJ2-2; D perhaps matches TRBD2 (5 bases). Trimming removed 4 bases from V and 4 bases from J, with 14 bases in between. Germline CDR1 and CDR2: SGHRS and YFSETQ. The CDR3 contains 15 residues. CDR3 sequence (DNA): TGCGCCAGCAGCAGTTTACGGGATGCCACCGGGGAGCTGTTTTTT. This sequence encodes CASSSLRDATGELFF.

This clone has just a few counts. The chain employs TRBV7-2 and TRBJ2-3; possibly TRBD2 for D (5 bases). CDR3 length: 15 amino acids. Germline assignment: CDR1 SGHTA and CDR2 FQGNSA. V lost 1 base to trimming and J lost 0 bases, with 8 bases between them. CDR3 bases: TGTGCCAGCAGCTTAGTAAGCGGCAGCACAGATACGCAGTATTTT. Protein sequence: CASSLVSGSTDTQYF.

J is TRBJ2-7 and V is TRBV28; the match to TRBD1 covers 7 bases. V shed 8 bases and J 4 bases; nucleotides not matched to a gene: 17. The CDR3 extends over 16 amino acids. Germline V lookup: CDR1 MDHEN, CDR2 SYDVKM. CDR3 sequence (DNA): TGTGCCAGCTACTCAGGGGGTATCTCCGGCGGATACGAGCAGTACTTC. Residues: CASYSGGISGGYEQYF.

The gene calls are TRBV19 and TRBJ1-2; D possibly corresponds to TRBD1 (5 bases). Deletions cut 3 bases from V and 0 bases from J, with 11 bases between. Looked up from germline, CDR1 is LNHDA and CDR2 is SQIVND (reference sequence). CDR3 length: 15 amino acids. The CDR3 nucleotides read TGTGCCAGTAGTATTACAGGATTTACTAACTATGGCTACACCTTC. Translated: CASSITGFTNYGYTF.

This clone was observed once. The chain uses TRBV4-1 and TRBJ2-7; no firm D call. Germline CDR1 MGHRA, CDR2 YSYEKL. V lost 1 base and J lost 4, with 5 bases in between. The CDR3 length is 12 residues. CDR3 bases: TGCGCCAGCAGCCAAGGTCCATACGAGCAGTACTTC. Protein sequence: CASSQGPYEQYF.

The rearrangement joins TRBV5-1 to TRBJ2-7, with D uncertain. The CDR3 has 15 residues. The V and J ends lost 3 bases and 0 bases respectively, with 13 bases between them. In germline, CDR1 is SGHRS, CDR2 YFSETQ. The CDR3 is CASSSHSMYSYEQYF. CDR3 coding DNA: TGCGCCAGCAGCTCCCATTCAATGTACTCCTACGAGCAGTACTTC.

V and J are TRBV4-3 and TRBJ2-2; 7 nucleotides agree with TRBD1. The CDR3 extends over 21 amino acids. The germline CDR1 and CDR2 sequences are LGHNA and YSLEER. The trim removed 2 bases at V and 2 bases at J, leaving 20 bases unmatched. The CDR3 coding sequence is TGCGCCAGCAGCCAATTTCGCCCCTCGGACAGGAAAATTTATAACACCGGGGAGCTGTTTTTT. It codes for CASSQFRPSDRKIYNTGELFF.

The chain links TRBV14 to TRBJ1-2; 8 bases fit TRBD1. There are 13 residues in the CDR3. With V trimmed by 4 bases and J by 10 bases, 8 bases remained unmatched. Germline values: CDR1 SGHDN, CDR2 FVKESK. The CDR3 loop reads CASSPGQATAYTF. The DNA of the CDR3 is TGTGCCAGCAGCCCGGGACAGGCGACTGCCTACACCTTC.

This clone has just a few counts. J is TRBJ1-5 and V is TRBV28; D uncertain. V dropped 7 bases and J dropped 3 bases, with 7 bases sitting between them. Germline assignment: CDR1 MDHEN and CDR2 SYDVKM. The CDR3 loop spans 12 amino acids. The CDR3 DNA follows: TGTGCCAGCACCCTTACCAATCAGCCCCAGCATTTT. This encodes CASTLTNQPQHF.

V gene TRBV7-9 combines with J gene TRBJ2-7, with 8 nucleotides matching TRBD2. Trimming cost V 6 bases and J 3 bases; bases outside gene matches: 7. Looked up from germline, CDR1 is SEHNR and CDR2 is FQNEAQ (reference sequence). This CDR3 region has 14 residues. As DNA, the CDR3 is TGTGCCAGCAGTAGATCCGGGACTAGCTACGAGCAGTACTTC. This codes for CASSRSGTSYEQYF.

V gene TRBV9 combines with J gene TRBJ2-3; 12 nucleotides line up with TRBD2. CDR1 is SGDLS, CDR2 YYNGEE, per germline. This CDR3 contains 17 residues. The ends lost 0 bases at V and 4 bases at J; junction bases unmatched: 6. The CDR3 sequence: CASSVELAGGDSDTQYF. The CDR3 region has the DNA TGTGCCAGCAGCGTAGAACTAGCGGGGGGCGATTCAGATACGCAGTATTTT.

The table lists this clone with a few counts. J is TRBJ1-6 and V is TRBV18, with 8 bases matching TRBD1. The length of the CDR3 is 15 residues. V dropped 2 bases and J dropped 6; count of bases not matched to a gene: 3. In germline, CDR1 is KGHSH, CDR2 LQKENI. As DNA, the CDR3 is TGTGCCAGCTCACCAGGACAGGGTGGTAATTCACCCCTCCACTTT. This codes for CASSPGQGGNSPLHF.

The rearrangement joins TRBV5-4 to TRBJ1-2; 7 bases are a match to TRBD1. J lost 5 bases, V lost 3 bases, and 13 bases had no gene match. CDR1 is SGHNT and CDR2 is YYREEE in the germline V gene (reference sequence). The CDR3 has 16 amino acids. The CDR3 here is CASSYPWTGQLYGYTF. Written as DNA, the CDR3 is TGTGCCAGCAGCTACCCTTGGACAGGACAACTTTATGGCTACACCTTC. The variable domain in full, completed from reference TRBV5-4 and TRBJ1-2, reads ETGVTQSPTHLIKTRGQQVTLRCSSQSGHNTVSWYQQALGQGPQFIFQYYREEENGRGNFPPRFSGLQFPNYSSELNVNALELDDSALYLCASSYPWTGQLYGYTFGSGTRLTVV.

This clone was seen ten or more times. This rearrangement joins TRBV19 to TRBJ1-1, with D possibly TRBD1 on 5 matching bases. Germline CDR1 reads LNHDA; CDR2 reads SQIVND (reference sequence). The CDR3 sequence is 15 residues long. Trimming shortened V by 7 bases and J by 3 bases, and 18 bases separated the two germline ends. CDR3 loop: CASTLYGGVYTEAFF. In DNA, the CDR3 is TGTGCCAGTACCCTGTACGGGGGGGTGTACACTGAAGCTTTCTTT.

The chain couples TRBV7-6 to TRBJ1-2; D gene uncertain. The germline gives CDR1 SGHVS, CDR2 FNYEAQ. Trimming took off 5 bases at V and 8 bases at J, with 15 bases between the two ends. The length of the CDR3 is 13 residues. The CDR3 protein is CASSPTSTSGYTF. The CDR3 DNA reads as TGTGCCAGCAGCCCCACGTCGACGTCAGGCTACACCTTC.

This sequence joins TRBV7-2 and TRBJ2-7; the D gene is possibly TRBD1 (7 bases). Trimming took 4 bases from V and 5 from J, leaving 18 bases between them. This CDR3 has 15 residues. Germline assignment: CDR1 SGHTA and CDR2 FQGNSA. In DNA form, the CDR3 reads TGTGCCAGCAGCTCCCTCGACAGGGAGCGGGACGAGCAGTACTTC. Amino acid sequence: CASSSLDRERDEQYF.

This clone showed up just once. The chain joins TRBV5-4 to TRBJ1-6; D gene ambiguous. The CDR3 sequence is 18 residues long. The germline V and J ends were trimmed by 0 bases and 6 bases, with 19 bases remaining between them. Germline values: CDR1 SGHNT, CDR2 YYREEE (reference sequence). The CDR3 DNA reads as TGTGCCAGCAGCTTGGAGTATGGCAGACTAATGGGTAATTCACCCCTCCACTTT. Its protein is CASSLEYGRLMGNSPLHF.

This chain links TRBV5-1 with TRBJ2-5; weak D call: TRBD1 (7 bases). This CDR3 is 14 amino acids long. Germline lookup yields CDR1 SGHRS and CDR2 YFSETQ. V lost 4 bases to trimming and J lost 5 bases, with 15 bases between them. The CDR3 bases are TGCGCCAGCAGCGCCCTACAGGGGAGGGAGACCCAGTACTTC. Translating gives CASSALQGRETQYF.

In DNA form, the CDR3 reads TGTGCCAGCAGTGGAAGACAGGGTTTTAGCAATCAGCCCCAGCATTTT. Its translation: CASSGRQGFSNQPQHF. J is TRBJ1-5 and V is TRBV6-6; 7 bases match TRBD1. The germline V gene has CDR1 MNHNY and CDR2 SVGAGI (reference sequence). This CDR3 is built from 16 residues. V dropped 5 bases and J dropped 0; count of bases not matched to a gene: 7.

J is TRBJ1-1 and V is TRBV4-2; 8 nucleotides line up with TRBD1. The CDR3 runs to 17 residues. In germline, CDR1 is LGHNA, CDR2 YNFKEQ. The J segment lost 2 bases and the V segment lost 0 bases, leaving 8 bases of the junction unmatched. The CDR3 here is CASSQDLRTGINTEAFF. The CDR3 bases are TGTGCCAGCAGCCAAGATCTTAGGACAGGGATTAACACTGAAGCTTTCTTT.

The rearrangement uses TRBV7-2 and TRBJ2-3, with 11 bases identical to TRBD2. The CDR3 extends over 16 amino acids. The V gene end was trimmed by 3 bases and the J gene end by 0 bases; junction bases not matched to a gene: 2. CDR1 and CDR2 from the germline V gene are SGHTA and FQGNSA. The CDR3 DNA reads as TGTGCCAGCAGCTTGCGACTAGCGGGAAGCACAGATACGCAGTATTTT. Its translation is CASSLRLAGSTDTQYF.

This chain uses TRBV7-9 with TRBJ1-5, with D perhaps TRBD1 (6 bases). Germline V gives CDR1 SEHNR, CDR2 FQNEAQ (reference sequence). V was cut by 5 bases and J by 7 bases, with 9 bases left in between. The CDR3 runs to 12 residues. In DNA, the CDR3 is TGTGCCAGCAGCACAGGGTTGCAGCCCCAGCATTTT. Residues: CASSTGLQPQHF. Combining the CDR3 with reference TRBV7-9 and TRBJ1-5 gives the whole variable domain DTGVSQNPRHKITKRGQNVTFRCDPISEHNRLYWYRQTLGQGPEFLTYFQNEAQLEKSRLLSDRFSAERPKGSFSTLEIQRTEQGDSAMYLCASSTGLQPQHFGDGTRLSIL.

The chain employs TRBV14 and TRBJ2-4; 10 bases are shared with TRBD1. Germline V gives CDR1 SGHDN, CDR2 FVKESK. The CDR3 has 17 residues. V gave up 1 base and J gave up 8 bases; unmatched junction bases: 11. CDR3: CASSQVGRTGGRDIQYF. CDR3 nucleotides: TGTGCCAGCAGCCAAGTCGGTAGGACAGGGGGGAGAGACATTCAGTACTTC.